In its sample, the clone carrying this TCR beta chain was seen a few times. This sample was taken from a study of T-cell reconstitution after alpha-beta-depleted transplantation in children. CDR1 is SGHVS, CDR2 FQNEAQ, per germline. The CDR3 covers 13 residues. V was pared by 1 base and J by 3 bases, with 7 bases between. Preparation of the TCRbeta library was carried out with unique molecular identifiers. Using its own MiXCR run on the PCR reads, TCRdb lists one record per CDR3 protein. The sample lists about 690,000 distinct CDR3 sequences, around 17% occurring once. Sequenced material: PBMCs from the stem cell graft donor, taken from the stem cell graft. The TCR originated in a human donor who donated a stem cell graft to a child with acute myeloid leukemia. This rearrangement joins TRBV7-8 to TRBJ2-7; D unresolved. In DNA, the CDR3 is TGTGCCAGCAGCTTAGACACTCTCTACGAGCAGTACGTC. Translated, it gives CASSLDTLYEQYV.